This TCR beta chain was sequenced during a study of T cells in tumors after PD-1 blockade (dated by TCRdb to between 2018 and 2021). At the level of the whole study: Patients were excluded if they had prior checkpoint blockade, use of systemic immunosuppressants, or recent radiotherapy or other anti-cancer therapy within 4 weeks. Using site-matched tumors from BCC or SCC patients sampled before and after anti-PD-1 therapy, the study carried out paired single-cell RNA and TCR sequencing. To compare clonotypes in blood versus tumor, bulk TCR sequencing was run on under eleven peripheral blood samples drawn from 4 or 5 patients. RECIST version 1.1 was used to evaluate clinical response. Treatment consisted of either cemiplimab 350 mg every 2 weeks or pembrolizumab 200 mg every 3 weeks. Ongoing daily vismodegib 150 mg was also given to a subset of patients during anti-PD-1 treatment. On average, peripheral blood samples yielded roughly 39,000 unique clonotypes and 100,000 to 140,000 TCR templates (range about 22,000-290,000).

Findings and caveats that apply to the study as a whole: Approximately 38% of tumor TCR clonotypes were found in blood, and some novel exhausted tumor clones appeared in pre-treatment blood, suggesting peripheral recruitment. Where the novel T cell clones came from was not determined, and possible sources could include lymphoid organs or rare unexpanded clones inside the tumor or in the tumor periphery.

The immunoSEQ platform was used to carry out deep TCRbeta sequencing. Under the source paper's analysis protocol: Only productive rearrangements were exported from the immunoSEQ Analyzer for further analysis. T cell phenotypes were assigned to bulk TCRbeta clonotypes by matching the clonotypes to single-cell RNA+TCR-seq clones with the same TCRbeta sequence. Clone enrichment in tumor was computed as tumor frequency divided by PBMC frequency from bulk TCR sequencing. TCRs were grouped by GLIPH into specificity groups, defined as clusters of distinct TCRs likely recognizing common antigens via shared CDR3 motifs. TCRdb obtained this table from immuneACCESS and retained in-frame rearrangements with V and J assigned. These tables miss some clones; where compared with another copy, unresolved V genes account for less than half of the shortfall, and the remainder is unexplained. V, J and clone size were drawn from that table, and D and trimming were deduced from the DNA. The sample table contains several thousand clones; only one count was recorded for about four fifths of them. Of the sample, roughly 48% is held by the ten largest clones.

For bulk TCRbeta sequencing, genomic DNA was extracted from tumor biopsies or peripheral blood, and input amounts ranged from about 616 ng to 6,500 ng. Every patient had histologically proven advanced or metastatic basal or squamous cell carcinoma and was a poor candidate for surgical resection. Of the ten or so patients making up the basal cell carcinoma cohort, 7 to 9 underwent bulk tumor TCR sequencing. From cysteine to phenylalanine, the CDR3 is 16 amino acids long. CDR3 DNA is the only sequence kept; it has 48 bases, read in frame from the first base. V was cut back by 2 bases and J by 0 bases, leaving a gap of 13 bases between them. From a lookup of the germline V gene (reference sequence), CDR1 and CDR2 are SEHNR and FQNEAQ. Notes on this clone: This clone's antigen is unknown. It has no much larger one-base neighbor in the sample; base qualities were not kept.

In this chain, TRBV7-9 is recombined with TRBJ2-5; TRBD1 is possibly the D segment (6 matching bases). The material was PBMCs, obtained after anti-PD-1 therapy. The clonotype was recovered from a human donor with advanced basal cell or squamous cell carcinoma (not recorded which). The DNA is TGTGCCAGCAGCTTACCGGGACAACTGTACCAAGAGACCCAGTACTTC. Translated, it gives CASSLPGQLYQETQYF.